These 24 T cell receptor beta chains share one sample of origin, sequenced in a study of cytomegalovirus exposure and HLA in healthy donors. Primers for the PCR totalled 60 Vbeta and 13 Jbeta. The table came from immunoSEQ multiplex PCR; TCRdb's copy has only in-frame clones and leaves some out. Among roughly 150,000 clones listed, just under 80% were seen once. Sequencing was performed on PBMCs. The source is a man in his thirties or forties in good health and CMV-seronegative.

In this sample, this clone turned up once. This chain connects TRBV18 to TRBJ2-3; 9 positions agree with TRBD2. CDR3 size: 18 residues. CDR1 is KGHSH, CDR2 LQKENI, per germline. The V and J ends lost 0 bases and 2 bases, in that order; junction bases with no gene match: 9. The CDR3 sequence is CASSPPGSSGAYTDTQYF. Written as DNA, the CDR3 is TGTGCCAGCTCACCACCGGGGTCTAGCGGGGCGTACACAGATACGCAGTATTTT.

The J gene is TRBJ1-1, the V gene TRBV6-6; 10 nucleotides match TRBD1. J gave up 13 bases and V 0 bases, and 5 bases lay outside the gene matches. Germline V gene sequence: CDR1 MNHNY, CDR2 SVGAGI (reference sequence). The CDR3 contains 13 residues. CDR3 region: CASSYSPGQGNFF. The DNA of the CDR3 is TGTGCCAGCAGTTACTCACCGGGACAGGGGAATTTCTTT.

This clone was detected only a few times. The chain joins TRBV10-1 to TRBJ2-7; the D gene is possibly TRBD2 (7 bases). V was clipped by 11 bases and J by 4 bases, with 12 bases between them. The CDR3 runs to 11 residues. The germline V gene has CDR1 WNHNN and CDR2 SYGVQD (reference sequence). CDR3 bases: TGCGCCTCAGGGGAGGGTTACGAGCAGTACTTC. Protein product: CASGEGYEQYF.

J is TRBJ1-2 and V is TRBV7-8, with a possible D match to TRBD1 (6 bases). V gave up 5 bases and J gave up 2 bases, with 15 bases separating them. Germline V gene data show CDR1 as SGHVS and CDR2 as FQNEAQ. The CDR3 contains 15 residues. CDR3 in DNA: TGTGCCAGCAGCATTAGCACGGGGGGCAACTATGGCTACACCTTC. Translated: CASSISTGGNYGYTF. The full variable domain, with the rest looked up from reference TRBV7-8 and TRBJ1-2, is GAGVSQSPRYKVAKRGQDVALRCDPISGHVSLFWYQQALGQGPEFLTYFQNEAQLDKSGLPSDRFFAERPEGSVSTLKIQRTQQEDSAVYLCASSISTGGNYGYTFGSGTRLTVV.

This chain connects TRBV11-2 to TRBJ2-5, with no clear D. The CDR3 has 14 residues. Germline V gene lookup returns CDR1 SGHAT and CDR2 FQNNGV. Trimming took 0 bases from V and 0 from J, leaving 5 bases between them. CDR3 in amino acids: CASSLEYNQETQYF. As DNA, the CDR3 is TGTGCCAGCAGCTTAGAATATAACCAAGAGACCCAGTACTTC. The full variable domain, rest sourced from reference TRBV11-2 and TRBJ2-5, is EAGVAQSPRYKIIEKRQSVAFWCNPISGHATLYWYQQILGQGPKLLIQFQNNGVVDDSQLPKDRFSAERLKGVDSTLKIQPAKLEDSAVYLCASSLEYNQETQYFGPGTRLLVL.

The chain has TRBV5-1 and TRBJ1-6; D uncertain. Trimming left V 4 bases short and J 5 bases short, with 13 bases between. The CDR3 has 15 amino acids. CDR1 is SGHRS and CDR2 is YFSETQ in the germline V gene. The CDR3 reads CASSSPEQNNSPLHF. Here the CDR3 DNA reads TGCGCCAGCAGCAGCCCGGAACAGAATAATTCACCCCTCCACTTT.

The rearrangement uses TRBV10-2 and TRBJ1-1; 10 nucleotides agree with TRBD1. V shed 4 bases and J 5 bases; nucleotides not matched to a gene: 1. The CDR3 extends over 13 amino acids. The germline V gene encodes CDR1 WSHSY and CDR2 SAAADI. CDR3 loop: CASSVDRGTEAFF. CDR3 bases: TGCGCCAGCAGTGTGGACAGGGGGACTGAAGCTTTCTTT.

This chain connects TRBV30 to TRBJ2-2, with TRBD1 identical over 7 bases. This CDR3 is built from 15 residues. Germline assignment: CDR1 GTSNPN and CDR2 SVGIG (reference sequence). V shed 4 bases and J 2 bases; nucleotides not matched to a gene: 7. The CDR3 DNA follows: TGTGCCTGGAAATACCGGGACAGAAACACCGGGGAGCTGTTTTTT. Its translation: CAWKYRDRNTGELFF.

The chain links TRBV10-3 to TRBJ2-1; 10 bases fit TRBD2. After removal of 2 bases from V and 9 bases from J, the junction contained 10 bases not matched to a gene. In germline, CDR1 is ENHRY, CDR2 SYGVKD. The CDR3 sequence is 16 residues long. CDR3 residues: CAISEMGAGGPGEQFF. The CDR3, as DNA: TGTGCCATCAGTGAGATGGGAGCGGGAGGGCCGGGTGAGCAGTTCTTC.

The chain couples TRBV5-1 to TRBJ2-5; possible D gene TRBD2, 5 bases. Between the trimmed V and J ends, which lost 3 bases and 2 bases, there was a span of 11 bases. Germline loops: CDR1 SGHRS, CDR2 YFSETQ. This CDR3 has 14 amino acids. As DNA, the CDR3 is TGCGCCAGCAGCTCGAAGGAGCGGCAAGAGACCCAGTACTTC. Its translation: CASSSKERQETQYF.

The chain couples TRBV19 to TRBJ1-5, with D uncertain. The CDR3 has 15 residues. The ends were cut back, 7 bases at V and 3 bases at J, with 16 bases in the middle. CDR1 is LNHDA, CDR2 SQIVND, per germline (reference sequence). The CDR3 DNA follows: TGTGCCAGTACCCAGCGGGGTGGGTCCAATCAGCCCCAGCATTTT. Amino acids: CASTQRGGSNQPQHF.

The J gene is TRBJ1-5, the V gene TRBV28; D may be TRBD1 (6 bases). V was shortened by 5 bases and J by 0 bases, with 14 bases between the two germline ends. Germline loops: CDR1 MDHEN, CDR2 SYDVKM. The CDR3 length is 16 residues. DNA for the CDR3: TGTGCCAGCAGTCCCCGGACAGCATATAGCAATCAGCCCCAGCATTTT. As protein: CASSPRTAYSNQPQHF.

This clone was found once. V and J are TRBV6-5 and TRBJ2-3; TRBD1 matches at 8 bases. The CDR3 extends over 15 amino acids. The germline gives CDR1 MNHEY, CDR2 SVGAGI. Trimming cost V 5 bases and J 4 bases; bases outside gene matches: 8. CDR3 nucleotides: TGTGCCAGCAGTCCAGGACAGGGTCCCCCAGATACGCAGTATTTT. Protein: CASSPGQGPPDTQYF.

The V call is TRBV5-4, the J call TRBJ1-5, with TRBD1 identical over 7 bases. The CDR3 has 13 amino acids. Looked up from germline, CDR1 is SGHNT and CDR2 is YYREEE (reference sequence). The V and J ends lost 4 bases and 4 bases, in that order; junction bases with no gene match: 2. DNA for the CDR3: TGTGCCAGCAGCGGGGGACAGAATCAGCCCCAGCATTTT. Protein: CASSGGQNQPQHF.

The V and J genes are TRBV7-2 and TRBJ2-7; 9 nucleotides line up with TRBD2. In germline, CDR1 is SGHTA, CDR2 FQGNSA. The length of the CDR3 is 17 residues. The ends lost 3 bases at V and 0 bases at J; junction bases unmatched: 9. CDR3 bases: TGTGCCAGCAGCTTCAGAACTACTAGCGGGTTCTCCTACGAGCAGTACTTC. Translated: CASSFRTTSGFSYEQYF.

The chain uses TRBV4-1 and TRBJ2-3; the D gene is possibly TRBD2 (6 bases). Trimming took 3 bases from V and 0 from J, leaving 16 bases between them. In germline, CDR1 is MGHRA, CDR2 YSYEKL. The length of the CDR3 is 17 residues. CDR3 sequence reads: CASSHLQVGGSTDTQYF. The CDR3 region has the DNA TGCGCCAGCAGCCACCTTCAAGTGGGGGGAAGCACAGATACGCAGTATTTT.

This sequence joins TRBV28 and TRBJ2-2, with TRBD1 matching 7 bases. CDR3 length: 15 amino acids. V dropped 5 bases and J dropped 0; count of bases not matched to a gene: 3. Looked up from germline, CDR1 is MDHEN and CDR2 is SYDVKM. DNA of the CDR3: TGTGCCAGCAGTACGGGACAGTCGAACACCGGGGAGCTGTTTTTT. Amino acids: CASSTGQSNTGELFF.

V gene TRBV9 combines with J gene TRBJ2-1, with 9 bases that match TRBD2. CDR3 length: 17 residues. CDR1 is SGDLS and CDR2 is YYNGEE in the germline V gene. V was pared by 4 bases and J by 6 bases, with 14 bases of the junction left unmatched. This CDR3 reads CASSPTTGAGGPNEQFF. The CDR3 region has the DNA TGTGCCAGCAGCCCGACTACGGGGGCGGGAGGGCCCAATGAGCAGTTCTTC.

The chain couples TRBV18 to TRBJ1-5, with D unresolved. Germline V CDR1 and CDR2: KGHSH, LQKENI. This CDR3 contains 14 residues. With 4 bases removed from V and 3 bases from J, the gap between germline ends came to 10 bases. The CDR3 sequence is CASSQSGSNQPQHF. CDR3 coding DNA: TGTGCCAGCTCACAATCGGGGTCCAATCAGCCCCAGCATTTT.

The CDR3 nucleotides read TGTGCCAGTAGTGCCCAAACAGGGGACAATCAGCCCCAGCATTTT. As protein: CASSAQTGDNQPQHF. This chain links TRBV19 with TRBJ1-5; 7 positions match TRBD1. Germline CDR1 LNHDA, CDR2 SQIVND (reference sequence). Trimming cost V 5 bases and J 3 bases; bases outside gene matches: 7. This CDR3 has 15 residues.

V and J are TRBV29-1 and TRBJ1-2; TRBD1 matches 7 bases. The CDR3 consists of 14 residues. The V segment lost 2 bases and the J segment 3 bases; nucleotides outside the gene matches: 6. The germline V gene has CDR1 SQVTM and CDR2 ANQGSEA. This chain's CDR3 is CSVEHRGGYYGYTF. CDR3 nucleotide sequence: TGCAGCGTTGAACACAGGGGCGGCTACTATGGCTACACCTTC.

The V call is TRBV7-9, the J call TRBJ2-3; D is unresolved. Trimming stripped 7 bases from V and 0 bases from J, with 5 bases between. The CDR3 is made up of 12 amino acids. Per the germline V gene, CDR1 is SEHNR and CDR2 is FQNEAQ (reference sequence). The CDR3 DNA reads TGTGCCAGCATTCCTAGCACAGATACGCAGTATTTT. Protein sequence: CASIPSTDTQYF.

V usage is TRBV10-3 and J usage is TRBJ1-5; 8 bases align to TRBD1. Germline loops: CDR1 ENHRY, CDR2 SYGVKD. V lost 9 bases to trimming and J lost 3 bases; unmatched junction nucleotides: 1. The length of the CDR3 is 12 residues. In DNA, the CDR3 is TGTGCCATGGGACAGGACAATCAGCCCCAGCATTTT. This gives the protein CAMGQDNQPQHF.

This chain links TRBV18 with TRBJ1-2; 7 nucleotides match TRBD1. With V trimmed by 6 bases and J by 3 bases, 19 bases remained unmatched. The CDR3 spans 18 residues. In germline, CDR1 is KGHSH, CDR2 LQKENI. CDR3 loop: CASSPRGQTIRRDYGYTF. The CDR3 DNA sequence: TGTGCCAGCTCGCCTCGGGGACAGACCATCCGCAGGGACTATGGCTACACCTTC.